This paragraph reports one T cell receptor (beta chain). Measured with immunoSEQ multiplex PCR; TCRdb has only the in-frame clones, and not every one. This sample carries a few hundred thousand clones, around 89% of them seen once, and the ten largest clones take 1.2%. The record originates from a study of blood T cell repertoires in COVID-19. Cohort placement rested on clinical history that participants reported themselves. The CDR3 consists of 16 residues. Germline V lookup: CDR1 SGHRS, CDR2 YFSETQ. With 1 base clipped from V and 5 bases from J, the junction kept 10 bases outside the gene matches. Sequencing was done on a sample of PBMCs or T cells enriched from blood (not recorded which). The genes are TRBV5-1 and TRBJ1-1; TRBD1 aligns across 8 bases. This TCR came from a man aged 30 to 45 who had recovered from COVID-19. CDR3 residues: CASSLRPTGVGTEAFF. CDR3 in DNA: TGCGCCAGCAGCTTGCGCCCGACAGGGGTGGGGACTGAAGCTTTCTTT. The whole variable domain, filled in from reference TRBV5-1 and TRBJ1-1, reads KAGVTQTPRYLIKTRGQQVTLSCSPISGHRSVSWYQQTPGQGLQFLFEYFSETQRNKGNFPGRFSGRQFSNSRSEMNVSTLELGDSALYLCASSLRPTGVGTEAFFGQGTRLTVV.